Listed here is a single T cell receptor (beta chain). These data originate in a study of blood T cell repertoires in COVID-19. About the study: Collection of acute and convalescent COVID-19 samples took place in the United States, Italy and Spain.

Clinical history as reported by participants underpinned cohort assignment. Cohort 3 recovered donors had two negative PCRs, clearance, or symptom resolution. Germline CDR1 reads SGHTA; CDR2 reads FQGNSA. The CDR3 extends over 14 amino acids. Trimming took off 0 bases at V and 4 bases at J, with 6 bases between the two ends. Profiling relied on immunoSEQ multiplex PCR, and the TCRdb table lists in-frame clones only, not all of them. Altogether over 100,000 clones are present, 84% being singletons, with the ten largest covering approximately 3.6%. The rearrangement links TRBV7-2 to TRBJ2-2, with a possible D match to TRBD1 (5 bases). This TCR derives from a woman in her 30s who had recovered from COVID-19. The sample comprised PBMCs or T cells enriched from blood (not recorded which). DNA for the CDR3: TGTGCCAGCAGCTTAGCCCAGGGCACCGGGGAGCTGTTTTTT. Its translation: CASSLAQGTGELFF.